A selection of T cell receptor beta chains follows, all from one sample in a study of CD8+CD57+ T cells in acquired aplastic anemia. TCRdb recomputed calls from the reads with MiXCR, one row per CDR3 protein. The sample gives 150,000 to 180,000 distinct CDR3 sequences, roughly half of which show up once; approximately 12% is in the top ten. The sequenced sample consisted of sorted CD4+, CD8+, or CD8+CD57+ T cells (not recorded which) from PBMCs. The receptors derive from a human donor with aplastic anemia. CDR3s include the opening cysteine and the closing phenylalanine or tryptophan. The order of the fields is J gene, clone size, D gene, CDR3 length, V gene, CDR3 DNA, CDR3 protein. A D gene is named only where the DNA matches it firmly. Only part of the rows carry a size: once, few, many, or a class if the clone is expanded.

j_call: TRBJ2-3; clone_size: many; d_call: TRBD1; cdr3_length: 13; v_call: TRBV6-5; cdr3_nt: TGTGCCAGCAGTCAGGGGGTAACAGATACGCAGTATTTT; cdr3_aa: CASSQGVTDTQYF
j_call: TRBJ2-7; clone_size: many; d_call: TRBD1; cdr3_length: 15; v_call: TRBV7-3; cdr3_nt: TGTGCCAGCAGCCCCGGGACAGGGGGCGACTACGAGCAGTACTTC; cdr3_aa: CASSPGTGGDYEQYF
j_call: TRBJ2-2; clone_size: -; d_call: -; cdr3_length: 12; v_call: TRBV29-1; cdr3_nt: TGCAGCGTTCAGGGGAACACCGGGGAGCTGTTTTTT; cdr3_aa: CSVQGNTGELFF
j_call: TRBJ1-2; clone_size: many; d_call: -; cdr3_length: 17; v_call: TRBV11-1; cdr3_nt: TGTGCCAGCAGCTCCGCGGGCCACCAGGGGATGGTGAATGGCTACACCTTC; cdr3_aa: CASSSAGHQGMVNGYTF
j_call: TRBJ2-7; clone_size: -; d_call: -; cdr3_length: 12; v_call: TRBV29-1; cdr3_nt: TGCAGCGTTGAAGGAGGGAAGTGCGAGCAGTACTTC; cdr3_aa: CSVEGGKCEQYF
j_call: TRBJ2-1; clone_size: -; d_call: -; cdr3_length: 13; v_call: TRBV7-2; cdr3_nt: TGTGCCAGCAGCTTAGCGGTATACAATGAGCAGTTCTTC; cdr3_aa: CASSLAVYNEQFF
j_call: TRBJ1-5; clone_size: many; d_call: TRBD1; cdr3_length: 16; v_call: TRBV7-9; cdr3_nt: TGTGCCAGCAGCGGAACAGGGGACAGGGGTAATCAGCCCCAGCATTTT; cdr3_aa: CASSGTGDRGNQPQHF
j_call: TRBJ1-2; clone_size: -; d_call: TRBD1; cdr3_length: 16; v_call: TRBV29-1; cdr3_nt: TGCAGCGTTGAAAAGGACAGGGGGTTCTTTAACTATGGCTACACCTTC; cdr3_aa: CSVEKDRGFFNYGYTF
j_call: TRBJ1-1; clone_size: many; d_call: -; cdr3_length: 15; v_call: TRBV19; cdr3_nt: TGTGCCACCCTTAGACAGGAACCTAAGAACACTGAAGCTTTCTTT; cdr3_aa: CATLRQEPKNTEAFF
j_call: TRBJ2-5; clone_size: many; d_call: TRBD2; cdr3_length: 15; v_call: TRBV6-2/TRBV6-3; cdr3_nt: TGTGCCAGCAGTTACGGCGGGGGGCCCCAAGAGACCCAGTACTTC; cdr3_aa: CASSYGGGPQETQYF
j_call: TRBJ1-1; clone_size: -; d_call: -; cdr3_length: 13; v_call: TRBV10-3; cdr3_nt: TGTGCCATCAGGGCCAGGGGAGGAATTGAAGCTTTCTTT; cdr3_aa: CAIRARGGIEAFF
j_call: TRBJ2-1; clone_size: many; d_call: TRBD2; cdr3_length: 18; v_call: TRBV5-1; cdr3_nt: TGCGCCAGCAGCTTGGAGCGGGGGACTATAAACTCCTACAATGAGCAGTTCTTC; cdr3_aa: CASSLERGTINSYNEQFF
j_call: TRBJ2-7; clone_size: many; d_call: -; cdr3_length: 11; v_call: TRBV5-6; cdr3_nt: TGTGCCAGCAGCTTCCGGGGGGAGCAGTACTTC; cdr3_aa: CASSFRGEQYF
j_call: TRBJ2-7; clone_size: -; d_call: -; cdr3_length: 12; v_call: TRBV5-1; cdr3_nt: TGCGCCAGCAGCCACGGGTTGTCCGAGCAGTACTTC; cdr3_aa: CASSHGLSEQYF
j_call: TRBJ1-1; clone_size: -; d_call: -; cdr3_length: 14; v_call: TRBV7-2; cdr3_nt: TGTGCCAGCAGCCCCAACAGGGTGAGCACTGAAGCTTTCTTT; cdr3_aa: CASSPNRVSTEAFF
j_call: TRBJ1-1; clone_size: -; d_call: -; cdr3_length: 12; v_call: TRBV29-1; cdr3_nt: TGCAGCGCAGAGGACTACCACACTGAAGCTTTCTTT; cdr3_aa: CSAEDYHTEAFF
j_call: TRBJ1-1; clone_size: -; d_call: -; cdr3_length: 12; v_call: TRBV6-1; cdr3_nt: TGTGCCAGCCTGACAGGGAACACTGAAGCTTTCTTT; cdr3_aa: CASLTGNTEAFF
j_call: TRBJ1-4; clone_size: many; d_call: -; cdr3_length: 15; v_call: TRBV4-1; cdr3_nt: TGCGCCAGCAGCCAAGATGAAGGACAGTCTGAAAAACTGTTTTTT; cdr3_aa: CASSQDEGQSEKLFF
j_call: TRBJ1-5; clone_size: -; d_call: TRBD1; cdr3_length: 16; v_call: TRBV27; cdr3_nt: TGTGCCAGCAGTCTCCTTCGGACAGGGGGTATTCAGCCCCAGCATTTT; cdr3_aa: CASSLLRTGGIQPQHF
j_call: TRBJ2-7; clone_size: many; d_call: TRBD1; cdr3_length: 15; v_call: TRBV7-2; cdr3_nt: TGTGCCAGCAGCTCGGGACAGGGGCTATACTACGAGCAGTACTTC; cdr3_aa: CASSSGQGLYYEQYF
j_call: TRBJ2-1; clone_size: few; d_call: TRBD1; cdr3_length: 15; v_call: TRBV13; cdr3_nt: TGTGCCAGCAGCTTCCGGGACAGGGGGCGTAATGAGCAGTTCTTC; cdr3_aa: CASSFRDRGRNEQFF
j_call: TRBJ2-5; clone_size: -; d_call: -; cdr3_length: 13; v_call: TRBV7-2; cdr3_nt: TGTGCCAGCAGGAGGGGACTCCAAGAGACCCAGTACTTC; cdr3_aa: CASRRGLQETQYF
j_call: TRBJ2-1; clone_size: few; d_call: -; cdr3_length: 16; v_call: TRBV15; cdr3_nt: TGTGCCACCAGCAGAGTGTCGGGGAAGGCCTACAATGAGCAGTTCTTC; cdr3_aa: CATSRVSGKAYNEQFF
j_call: TRBJ2-6; clone_size: -; d_call: -; cdr3_length: 13; v_call: TRBV10-3; cdr3_nt: TGTGCCATCAGCGACGTCGGGGCCAACGTCCTGACTTTC; cdr3_aa: CAISDVGANVLTF
j_call: TRBJ1-5; clone_size: -; d_call: TRBD1; cdr3_length: 15; v_call: TRBV6-4; cdr3_nt: TGTGCCAGCAGCCAGGGACAGAGTAGCAATCAGCCCCAGCATTTT; cdr3_aa: CASSQGQSSNQPQHF
j_call: TRBJ2-2; clone_size: -; d_call: TRBD2; cdr3_length: 17; v_call: TRBV20-1; cdr3_nt: TGCAGTGCTAGAGATCGATTAGCGGGAGCGAGAACCGGGGAGCTGTTTTTT; cdr3_aa: CSARDRLAGARTGELFF
j_call: TRBJ1-5; clone_size: -; d_call: TRBD1; cdr3_length: 15; v_call: TRBV7-9; cdr3_nt: TGTGCCAGCAGCTCGGACAGGGGAGGCAATCAGCCCCAGCATTTT; cdr3_aa: CASSSDRGGNQPQHF
j_call: TRBJ2-5; clone_size: few; d_call: -; cdr3_length: 13; v_call: TRBV5-6; cdr3_nt: TGTGCCAGCAGCGGTGTCACCGAAGAGACCCAGTACTTC; cdr3_aa: CASSGVTEETQYF
j_call: TRBJ2-7; clone_size: -; d_call: -; cdr3_length: 11; v_call: TRBV9; cdr3_nt: TGTGCCAGGATACTAGTCGACGAGCAGTACTTC; cdr3_aa: CARILVDEQYF
j_call: TRBJ2-6; clone_size: few; d_call: -; cdr3_length: 15; v_call: TRBV5-4; cdr3_nt: TGTGCCAGCAGCCTACGGAGCTCTGGGGCCAACGTCCTGACTTTC; cdr3_aa: CASSLRSSGANVLTF
j_call: TRBJ1-1; clone_size: many; d_call: TRBD1; cdr3_length: 14; v_call: TRBV15; cdr3_nt: TGTGCCACCACCCTCCGGGACAGGGGGCGAGGAGCTTTCTTT; cdr3_aa: CATTLRDRGRGAFF
j_call: TRBJ2-1; clone_size: many; d_call: TRBD2; cdr3_length: 15; v_call: TRBV19; cdr3_nt: TGTGCCAGTAGTCCGACTAGCGGGTTATACAATGAGCAGTTCTTC; cdr3_aa: CASSPTSGLYNEQFF
j_call: TRBJ2-2; clone_size: many; d_call: -; cdr3_length: 14; v_call: TRBV3-1; cdr3_nt: TGTGCCAGCAGCCCCCCCCGGGAAACCGGGGAGCTGTTTTTT; cdr3_aa: CASSPPRETGELFF
j_call: TRBJ1-2; clone_size: -; d_call: -; cdr3_length: 14; v_call: TRBV9; cdr3_nt: TGTGCCAGCAGCGTAGACGACAGGTTACCAGGCTACACCTTC; cdr3_aa: CASSVDDRLPGYTF
j_call: TRBJ1-2; clone_size: -; d_call: -; cdr3_length: 11; v_call: TRBV20-1; cdr3_nt: TGCAGTGCTCGTATGAGGGGTGGCTACACCTTC; cdr3_aa: CSARMRGGYTF
j_call: TRBJ1-1; clone_size: large; d_call: -; cdr3_length: 13; v_call: TRBV20-1; cdr3_nt: TGCAGTGCTAGCGAGGGGGGCGGCACTGAAGCTTTCTTT; cdr3_aa: CSASEGGGTEAFF
j_call: TRBJ2-7; clone_size: -; d_call: -; cdr3_length: 12; v_call: TRBV5-4; cdr3_nt: TGTGCCAGCAGCCGCCCGGATGGCGAGCAGTACTTC; cdr3_aa: CASSRPDGEQYF
j_call: TRBJ1-2; clone_size: few; d_call: TRBD1; cdr3_length: 14; v_call: TRBV25-1; cdr3_nt: TGTGCCAGCAGTCGACCGGGACAGAACTATGGCTACACCTTC; cdr3_aa: CASSRPGQNYGYTF
j_call: TRBJ2-5; clone_size: -; d_call: -; cdr3_length: 13; v_call: TRBV2; cdr3_nt: TGTGCCAGCGCCCGGGGGAACCAAGAGACCCAGTACTTC; cdr3_aa: CASARGNQETQYF
j_call: TRBJ2-3; clone_size: many; d_call: -; cdr3_length: 14; v_call: TRBV2; cdr3_nt: TGTGCCAGCAGTGAGACGGGGAGCACAGATACGCAGTATTTT; cdr3_aa: CASSETGSTDTQYF
j_call: TRBJ1-2; clone_size: -; d_call: -; cdr3_length: 14; v_call: TRBV2; cdr3_nt: TGTGCCAGCAGGACTAGCGGGGCTAACTATGGCTACACCTTC; cdr3_aa: CASRTSGANYGYTF
j_call: TRBJ2-1; clone_size: many; d_call: TRBD2; cdr3_length: 16; v_call: TRBV4-1; cdr3_nt: TGCGCCAGCAGCCCTGGGACTAGCGGGGGGTCGTATGAGCAGTTCTTC; cdr3_aa: CASSPGTSGGSYEQFF
j_call: TRBJ1-2; clone_size: -; d_call: -; cdr3_length: 18; v_call: TRBV10-1; cdr3_nt: TGCGCCAGCAGTGGCCCGCGCGTAAAAATCCCGGGGAACTATGGCTACACCTTC; cdr3_aa: CASSGPRVKIPGNYGYTF
j_call: TRBJ2-1; clone_size: -; d_call: -; cdr3_length: 13; v_call: TRBV7-8; cdr3_nt: TGTGCCAGCAGCCGCCTGACAGGAATTGAGCAGTTCTTC; cdr3_aa: CASSRLTGIEQFF
j_call: TRBJ2-5; clone_size: -; d_call: -; cdr3_length: 13; v_call: TRBV2; cdr3_nt: TGTGCCATCAGAGACAGTGCTCAAGAGACCCAGTACTTC; cdr3_aa: CAIRDSAQETQYF
j_call: TRBJ2-1; clone_size: -; d_call: TRBD1; cdr3_length: 15; v_call: TRBV19; cdr3_nt: TGTGCCAGTAGTATAGGTGGGACAGGGGGGAATGAGCAGTTCTTC; cdr3_aa: CASSIGGTGGNEQFF
j_call: TRBJ2-2; clone_size: many; d_call: -; cdr3_length: 15; v_call: TRBV11-3; cdr3_nt: TGTGCCAGCAGCTCATACAGGGGAGGCTTGGGGGAGCTGTTTTTT; cdr3_aa: CASSSYRGGLGELFF
j_call: TRBJ1-5; clone_size: -; d_call: -; cdr3_length: 14; v_call: TRBV7-9; cdr3_nt: TGTGCCAGCAGCCTGGGGCAGGGCGACCAGCCCCAGCATTTT; cdr3_aa: CASSLGQGDQPQHF